This T cell receptor beta chain was profiled in a study of tumor and adjacent non-tumor tissue in lung cancer. The study's findings and limits: Tumor tissue had significantly higher TCR diversity than normal lung.

Remarks on this clonotype: Its antigen is unidentified. A much larger clonotype is one base distant, so this may be a read error.

CDR3 length: 13 residues. CDR1 SGHRS and CDR2 YFSETQ come from the germline V gene. A modified ARM-PCR protocol with three rounds of nested PCR amplified TCRbeta. TCRdb reprocessed the multiplex PCR reads via MiXCR and lists one record per CDR3 protein. The data hold about 93,000 distinct CDR3 sequences, with about 66% observed a single time. The template was RNA from unsorted bulk tissue. Newly diagnosed lung cancer patients had thoracic surgery in China, August–late 2014, without prior chemotherapy. Sequencing was carried out using lung tumor tissue. The receptor's source is a man in his 60s with non-small cell lung cancer. The chain joins TRBV5-1 to TRBJ2-2, with TRBD2 as a possible D gene (5 bases). The DNA for the CDR3 is TGCGCCAGCAGCTTGGAAATACACGGGGTGCTGTTTTTT. It is translated as CASSLEIHGVLFF.